Listed here are 32 T cell receptor beta chains from one sample, sequenced in a study of monozygotic twins with inflammatory bowel disease. After re-calling the 5' RACE reads, TCRdb lists one entry per CDR3 protein, DNA absent. The sample data list roughly 330,000 distinct CDR3 sequences. Sequencing used blood. These receptors were collected from a human donor with ulcerative colitis or Crohn's disease, or a healthy co-twin of an affected twin (not recorded which).

The CDR3 loop is CASSLDLGFEQYF. This chain uses TRBV5-1 with TRBJ2-7. This CDR3 comprises 13 residues. The germline CDR1 and CDR2 sequences are SGHRS and YFSETQ. The complete variable domain, with remaining parts taken from reference TRBV5-1 and TRBJ2-7, reads KAGVTQTPRYLIKTRGQQVTLSCSPISGHRSVSWYQQTPGQGLQFLFEYFSETQRNKGNFPGRFSGRQFSNSRSEMNVSTLELGDSALYLCASSLDLGFEQYFGPGTRLTVT.

The V and J genes are TRBV11-2 and TRBJ2-1; the TCRdb D gene call, TRBD2, has no DNA to confirm it. Germline CDR1 is SGHAT and CDR2 is FQNNGV. The CDR3 covers 13 residues. CDR3 sequence reads: CASSKTGPDEQFF.

This sequence joins TRBV20-1 and TRBJ2-7; TCRdb's D call, TRBD1, is unchecked because there is no DNA. The length of the CDR3 is 16 residues. Germline lookup yields CDR1 DFQATT and CDR2 SNEGSKA (reference sequence). CDR3 in amino acids: CSAIGRRRNFSYEQYF.

The V gene is TRBV18, the J gene TRBJ2-2. Germline CDR1 KGHSH, CDR2 LQKENI. There are 16 residues in the CDR3. The CDR3 sequence: CASSPLTRRDTGDLFF.

The chain is built from TRBV7-2 and TRBJ2-7; TCRdb returns TRBD1, unconfirmable since there is no DNA. CDR3 length equals 15 residues. CDR1 and CDR2 from the germline V gene are SGHTA and FQGNSA. This CDR3 reads CASSLSRGGGYEQYF.

The chain uses TRBV4-1 and TRBJ2-7; TCRdb's assignment of TRBD2 cannot be checked, as there is no DNA. The CDR3 is made up of 12 amino acids. Germline V gene sequence: CDR1 MGHRA, CDR2 YSYEKL. The CDR3 is CASSQTDGRQYF.

The chain uses TRBV5-1 and TRBJ2-7; TCRdb selects TRBD1, and the lack of DNA leaves this call unchecked. Germline CDR1 is SGHRS and CDR2 is YFSETQ. This CDR3 contains 15 residues. CDR3 sequence reads: CASSSTGTGVPEQYF.

The gene calls are TRBV7-8 and TRBJ2-3; TCRdb's D call of TRBD2 is untestable without DNA. Germline loops: CDR1 SGHVS, CDR2 FQNEAQ. This CDR3 has 16 amino acids. CDR3 sequence: CASSPTLADSTDTQYF.

The chain has TRBV9 and TRBJ2-1; TCRdb gives TRBD1 as the D gene, but with no DNA this cannot be confirmed. The germline gives CDR1 SGDLS, CDR2 YYNGEE. This CDR3 is built from 15 residues. This CDR3 is CASSVDAPGLNEQFF.

The rearrangement uses TRBV12-3 or TRBV12-4 and TRBJ2-7; TCRdb's D gene call, TRBD1, goes unchecked for lack of DNA. This CDR3 is 12 amino acids long. CDR3 sequence: CASTTGGYEQYF.

The genes are TRBV5-1 and TRBJ2-7; TCRdb's D call, TRBD2, is unchecked because there is no DNA. This CDR3 has 15 amino acids. Per the germline V gene, CDR1 is SGHRS and CDR2 is YFSETQ. This chain's CDR3 is CASSLGTFPSYEQYF.

The J gene is TRBJ1-1, the V gene TRBV29-1. Per germline, CDR1 SQVTM and CDR2 ANQGSEA. This CDR3 contains 11 residues. CDR3 in amino acids: CSVVGNTEAFF. Full variable domain (missing parts from reference TRBV29-1 and TRBJ1-1): SAVISQKPSRDICQRGTSLTIQCQVDSQVTMMFWYRQQPGQSLTLIATANQGSEATYESGFVIDKFPISRPNLTFSTLTVSNMSPEDSSIYLCSVVGNTEAFFGQGTRLTVV.

The V gene is TRBV5-1, the J gene TRBJ1-6; with no DNA, the TCRdb D assignment of TRBD1 cannot be verified. Germline CDR1 SGHRS, CDR2 YFSETQ. The CDR3 covers 17 residues. The CDR3 sequence is CASSTAPGQGLNSPLHF. The whole variable domain, remainder taken from reference TRBV5-1 and TRBJ1-6, is KAGVTQTPRYLIKTRGQQVTLSCSPISGHRSVSWYQQTPGQGLQFLFEYFSETQRNKGNFPGRFSGRQFSNSRSEMNVSTLELGDSALYLCASSTAPGQGLNSPLHFGNGTRLTVT.

The chain has TRBV24-1 and TRBJ2-2. Germline V gene data show CDR1 as KGHDR and CDR2 as SFDVKD. The CDR3 has 15 amino acids. The CDR3 sequence: CATSDPTHGTGELFF.

The V gene is TRBV7-2, the J gene TRBJ2-3; the D call of TRBD2 rests on TCRdb alone, since no DNA is present to check it. The CDR3 runs to 16 residues. Germline V gene lookup returns CDR1 SGHTA and CDR2 FQGNSA. CDR3 sequence: CASSLVLGGGPDTQYF.

Here the CDR3 reads CASRGSGRGYNEQFF. This chain uses TRBV7-2 with TRBJ2-1; with no DNA, the TCRdb D assignment of TRBD2 cannot be verified. The CDR3 runs 15 residues. Germline CDR1 SGHTA, CDR2 FQGNSA.

The chain links TRBV7-2 to TRBJ1-2. The CDR3 has 12 amino acids. The germline V gene has CDR1 SGHTA and CDR2 FQGNSA. CDR3 loop: CASSLDGVGYTF.

This chain joins TRBV4-1 and TRBJ2-2; TCRdb's assignment of TRBD2 cannot be checked, as there is no DNA. There are 16 residues in the CDR3. Germline lookup yields CDR1 MGHRA and CDR2 YSYEKL. CDR3: CASSPTGTFLTGELFF.

This chain uses TRBV5-6 with TRBJ2-2; the D call from TCRdb, TRBD2, cannot be confirmed without DNA. Germline V gives CDR1 SGHDT, CDR2 YYEEEE. The CDR3 is 16 residues long. The CDR3 here is CASSSLREGNTGELFF.

V is TRBV20-1 and J is TRBJ2-1. The CDR3 has 15 residues. The V gene's germline CDR1 is DFQATT and CDR2 SNEGSKA (reference sequence). The CDR3 region is CSARRSLRSYNEQFF.

The chain couples TRBV20-1 to TRBJ2-4; TCRdb proposes TRBD1, but this gene call is untestable without DNA. This CDR3 is 11 amino acids long. CDR1 and CDR2 from the germline V gene are DFQATT and SNEGSKA (reference sequence). CDR3 sequence: CSAGTSDIQYF.

The rearrangement links TRBV9 to TRBJ2-3. The CDR3 length is 15 residues. Germline CDR1 reads SGDLS; CDR2 reads YYNGEE. CDR3 in amino acids: CASSVDTGGTDTQYF.

This chain connects TRBV6-6 to TRBJ2-3. Germline V gene lookup returns CDR1 MNHNY and CDR2 SVGAGI (reference sequence). The CDR3 covers 13 residues. The CDR3 here is CASSQPGTDTQYF.

The chain combines TRBV3-1 with TRBJ2-1; absent DNA, TCRdb's TRBD1 call cannot be checked. The CDR3 is 16 residues long. Germline CDR1 is LGHDT and CDR2 is YNNKEL (reference sequence). This chain's CDR3 is CASSPRSRTEYNEQFF.

The genes are TRBV10-3 and TRBJ1-1. Germline V CDR1 and CDR2: ENHRY, SYGVKD. The CDR3 is 14 residues long. The CDR3: CAISEPGASTEAFF.

The chain combines TRBV19 with TRBJ1-3; the TCRdb D gene call, TRBD1, has no DNA to confirm it. Germline V lookup: CDR1 LNHDA, CDR2 SQIVND (reference sequence). The CDR3 has 15 amino acids. This CDR3 is CASSTGVLVGNTIYF.

V is TRBV12-3 or TRBV12-4 and J is TRBJ2-5. This CDR3 region has 12 residues. The CDR3 loop reads CASSLFPETQYF.

V and J are TRBV6-6 and TRBJ2-2; TCRdb outputs TRBD1, but without DNA this stays unchecked. This CDR3 has 14 residues. Per the germline V gene, CDR1 is MNHNY and CDR2 is SVGAGI (reference sequence). The chain's CDR3 is CASTGQGSTGELFF.

This sequence joins TRBV9 and TRBJ2-1; without DNA, the TCRdb call of TRBD2 cannot be checked. This CDR3 is built from 14 residues. Germline V gene data show CDR1 as SGDLS and CDR2 as YYNGEE. The CDR3 reads CASSLGAGYNEQFF.

The V and J genes are TRBV4-1 and TRBJ2-5; TCRdb gives TRBD2 as the D gene, but with no DNA this cannot be confirmed. The CDR3 contains 15 residues. CDR1 MGHRA and CDR2 YSYEKL come from the germline V gene. CDR3 amino acids: CASSPQRGDQETQYF.

The chain has TRBV14 and TRBJ2-7; TCRdb designates TRBD2, a call that cannot be tested without DNA. Germline V lookup: CDR1 SGHDN, CDR2 FVKESK. The CDR3 is 17 residues long. The CDR3 here is CASSPPGGTSGYYEQYF.

This rearrangement joins TRBV4-1 to TRBJ1-4; no DNA is available, so the TRBD1 call from TCRdb remains unchecked. The germline CDR1 and CDR2 sequences are MGHRA and YSYEKL. The CDR3 totals 16 residues. The CDR3 region is CASSQDSGQSNEKLFF.